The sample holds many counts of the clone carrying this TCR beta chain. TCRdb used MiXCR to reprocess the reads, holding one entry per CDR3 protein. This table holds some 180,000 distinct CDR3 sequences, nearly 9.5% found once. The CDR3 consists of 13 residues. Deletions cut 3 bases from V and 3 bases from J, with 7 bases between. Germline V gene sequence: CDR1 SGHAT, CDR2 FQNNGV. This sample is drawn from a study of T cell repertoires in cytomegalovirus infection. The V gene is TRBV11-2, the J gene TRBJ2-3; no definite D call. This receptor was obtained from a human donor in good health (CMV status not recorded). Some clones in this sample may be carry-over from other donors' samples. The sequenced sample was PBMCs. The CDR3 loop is CASSFWGTDTQYF. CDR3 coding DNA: TGTGCCAGCAGCTTTTGGGGTACAGATACGCAGTATTTT.